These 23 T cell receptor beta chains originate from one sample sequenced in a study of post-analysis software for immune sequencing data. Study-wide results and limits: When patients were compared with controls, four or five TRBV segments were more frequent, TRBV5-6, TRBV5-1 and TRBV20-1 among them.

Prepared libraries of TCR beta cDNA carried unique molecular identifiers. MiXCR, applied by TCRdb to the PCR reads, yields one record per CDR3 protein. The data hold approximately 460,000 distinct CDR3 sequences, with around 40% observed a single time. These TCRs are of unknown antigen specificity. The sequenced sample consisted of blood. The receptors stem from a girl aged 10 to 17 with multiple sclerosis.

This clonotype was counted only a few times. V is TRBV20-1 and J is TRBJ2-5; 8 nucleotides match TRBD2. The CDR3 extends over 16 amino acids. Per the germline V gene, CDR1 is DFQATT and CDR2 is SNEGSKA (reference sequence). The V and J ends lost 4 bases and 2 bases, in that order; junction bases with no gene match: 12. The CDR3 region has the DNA TGCAGTGCTATACCCTTCGGGGCTAGCGGGCAAGAGACCCAGTACTTC. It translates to CSAIPFGASGQETQYF.

The CDR3 region is CASSFPSGRANGELFF. CDR3 DNA: TGTGCCAGCAGTTTCCCGTCCGGGAGGGCGAACGGGGAGCTGTTTTTT. The rearrangement links TRBV27 to TRBJ2-2, with 8 bases identical to TRBD2. The germline gives CDR1 MNHEY, CDR2 SMNVEV (reference sequence). The trim removed 3 bases at V and 7 bases at J, leaving 10 bases unmatched. The CDR3 runs to 16 residues.

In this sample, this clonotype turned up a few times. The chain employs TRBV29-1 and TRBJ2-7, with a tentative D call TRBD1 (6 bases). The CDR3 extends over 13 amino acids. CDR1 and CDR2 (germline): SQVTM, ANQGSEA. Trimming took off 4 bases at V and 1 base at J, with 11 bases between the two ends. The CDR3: CSVVGTGSYEQYF. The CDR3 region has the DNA TGCAGCGTTGTAGGAACAGGGTCCTACGAGCAGTACTTC.

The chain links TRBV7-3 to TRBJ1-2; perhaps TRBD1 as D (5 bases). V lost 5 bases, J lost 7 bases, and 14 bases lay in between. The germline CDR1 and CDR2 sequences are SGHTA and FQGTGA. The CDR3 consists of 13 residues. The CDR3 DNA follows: TGTGCCAGCAGCATTAAATCGGGACTTGGCTACACCTTC. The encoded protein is CASSIKSGLGYTF.

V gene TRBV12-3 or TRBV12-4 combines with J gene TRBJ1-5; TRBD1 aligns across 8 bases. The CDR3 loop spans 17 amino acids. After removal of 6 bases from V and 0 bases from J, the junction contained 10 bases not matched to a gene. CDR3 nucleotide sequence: TGTGCCAGCAGCCTAACAGGGGGACCATATAGCAATCAGCCCCAGCATTTT. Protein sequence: CASSLTGGPYSNQPQHF.

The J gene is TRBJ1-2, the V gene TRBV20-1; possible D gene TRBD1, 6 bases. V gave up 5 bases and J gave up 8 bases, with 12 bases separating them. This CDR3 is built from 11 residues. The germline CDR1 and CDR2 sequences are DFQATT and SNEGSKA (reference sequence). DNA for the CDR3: TGCAGTGCTCCAAATACAGGGGGCTACACCTTC. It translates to CSAPNTGGYTF.

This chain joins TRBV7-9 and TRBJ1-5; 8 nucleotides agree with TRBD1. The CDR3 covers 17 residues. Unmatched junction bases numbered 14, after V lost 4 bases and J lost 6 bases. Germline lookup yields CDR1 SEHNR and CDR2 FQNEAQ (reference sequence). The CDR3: CASSSAPPDRGGQPQHF. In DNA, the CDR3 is TGTGCCAGCAGCTCGGCTCCTCCCGACAGGGGAGGTCAGCCCCAGCATTTT.

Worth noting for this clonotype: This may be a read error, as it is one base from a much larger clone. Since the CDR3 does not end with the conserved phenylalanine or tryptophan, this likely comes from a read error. The CDR3 loop reads CASSLRQGKLEKLFY. The CDR3 coding sequence is TGTGCCAGCAGCTTGCGACAGGGGAAGTTAGAAAAACTGTTTTAT. J is TRBJ1-4 and V is TRBV7-2; 8 bases line up with TRBD1. CDR1 is SGHTA and CDR2 is FQGNSA in the germline V gene. J lost 8 bases, V lost 3 bases, and 8 bases had no gene match. The CDR3 extends over 15 amino acids.

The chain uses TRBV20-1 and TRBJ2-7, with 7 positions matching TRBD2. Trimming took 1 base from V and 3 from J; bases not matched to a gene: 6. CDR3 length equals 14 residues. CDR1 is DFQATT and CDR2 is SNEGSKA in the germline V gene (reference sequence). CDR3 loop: CSARGLADDYEQYF. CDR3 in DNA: TGCAGTGCTAGAGGCCTAGCGGACGACTACGAGCAGTACTTC.

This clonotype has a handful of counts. The CDR3, as DNA: TGCGCCAGCAGCAAAGACAGAAGCTCCTACAATGAGCAGTTCTTC. Translation gives CASSKDRSSYNEQFF. The V call is TRBV5-1, the J call TRBJ2-1, with D perhaps matching TRBD1 (5 bases). CDR3 length: 15 residues. The V gene lost 4 bases and the J gene lost 0 bases, with 11 bases spanning the gap. The V gene's germline CDR1 is SGHRS and CDR2 YFSETQ. The entire variable domain, with the rest obtained from reference TRBV5-1 and TRBJ2-1, is as follows: KAGVTQTPRYLIKTRGQQVTLSCSPISGHRSVSWYQQTPGQGLQFLFEYFSETQRNKGNFPGRFSGRQFSNSRSEMNVSTLELGDSALYLCASSKDRSSYNEQFFGPGTRLTVL.

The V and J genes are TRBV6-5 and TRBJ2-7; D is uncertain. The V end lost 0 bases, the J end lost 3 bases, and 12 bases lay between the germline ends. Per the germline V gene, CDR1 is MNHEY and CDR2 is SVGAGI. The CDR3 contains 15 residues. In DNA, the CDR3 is TGTGCCAGCAGTTACTCCTGGAGTATGCTCTACGAGCAGTACTTC. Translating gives CASSYSWSMLYEQYF.

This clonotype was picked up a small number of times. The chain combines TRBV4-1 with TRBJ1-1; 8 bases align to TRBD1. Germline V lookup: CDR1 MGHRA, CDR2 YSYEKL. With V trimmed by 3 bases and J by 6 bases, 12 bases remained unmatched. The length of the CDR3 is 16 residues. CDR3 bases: TGCGCCAGCAGCCAGGAAGACAGGGGAGATATGGCTGAAGCTTTCTTT. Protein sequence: CASSQEDRGDMAEAFF.

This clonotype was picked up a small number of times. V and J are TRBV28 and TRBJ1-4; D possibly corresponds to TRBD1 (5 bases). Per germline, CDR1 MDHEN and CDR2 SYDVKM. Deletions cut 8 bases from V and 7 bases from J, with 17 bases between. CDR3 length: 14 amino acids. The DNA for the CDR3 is TGTGCCAGCGGGACCCACCCTGGGGGTGAAAAACTGTTTTTT. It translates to CASGTHPGGEKLFF.

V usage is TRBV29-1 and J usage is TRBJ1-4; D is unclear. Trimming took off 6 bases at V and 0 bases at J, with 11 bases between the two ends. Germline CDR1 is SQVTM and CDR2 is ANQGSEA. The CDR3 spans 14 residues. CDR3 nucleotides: TGCAGCGTGGTGATAGGTGCAACTAATGAAAAACTGTTTTTT. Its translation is CSVVIGATNEKLFF.

The CDR3 bases are TGTGCCAGCAGCGTAGACGGGCGGCTGGGTGAGCAGTACTTC. Amino acids: CASSVDGRLGEQYF. The chain employs TRBV9 and TRBJ2-5, with no clear D. The CDR3 runs to 14 residues. The V end lost 0 bases, the J end lost 11 bases, and 17 bases lay between the germline ends. In germline, CDR1 is SGDLS, CDR2 YYNGEE. Full variable domain (missing parts from reference TRBV9 and TRBJ2-5): DSGVTQTPKHLITATGQRVTLRCSPRSGDLSVYWYQQSLDQGLQFLIQYYNGEERAKGNILERFSAQQFPDLHSELNLSSLELGDSALYFCASSVDGRLGEQYFGPGTRLLVL.

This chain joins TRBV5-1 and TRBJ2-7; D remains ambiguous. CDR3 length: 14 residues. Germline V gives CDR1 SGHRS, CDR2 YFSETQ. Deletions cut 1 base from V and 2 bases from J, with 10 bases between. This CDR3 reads CASSLIGPPYEQYF. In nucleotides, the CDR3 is TGCGCCAGCAGCTTGATTGGGCCTCCCTACGAGCAGTACTTC.

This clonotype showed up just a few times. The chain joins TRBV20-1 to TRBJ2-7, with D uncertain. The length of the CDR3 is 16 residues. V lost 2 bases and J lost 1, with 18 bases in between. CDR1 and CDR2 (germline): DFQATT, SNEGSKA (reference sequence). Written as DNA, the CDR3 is TGCAGTGCTAGATCCCCGGCGGTGGTTAAGTCCTACGAGCAGTACTTC. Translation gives CSARSPAVVKSYEQYF.

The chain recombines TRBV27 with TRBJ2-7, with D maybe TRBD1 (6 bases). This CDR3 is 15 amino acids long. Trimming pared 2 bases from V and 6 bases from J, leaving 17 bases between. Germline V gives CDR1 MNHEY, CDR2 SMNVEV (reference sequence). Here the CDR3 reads CASSLRGIIGSEQYF. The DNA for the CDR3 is TGTGCCAGCAGTTTAAGGGGGATCATAGGGAGCGAGCAGTACTTC.

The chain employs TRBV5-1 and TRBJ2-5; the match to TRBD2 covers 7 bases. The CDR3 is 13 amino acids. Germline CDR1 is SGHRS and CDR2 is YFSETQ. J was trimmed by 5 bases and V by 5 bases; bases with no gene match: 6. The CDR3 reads CASRPLAVETQYF. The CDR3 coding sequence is TGCGCCAGCAGGCCTCTAGCGGTGGAGACCCAGTACTTC.

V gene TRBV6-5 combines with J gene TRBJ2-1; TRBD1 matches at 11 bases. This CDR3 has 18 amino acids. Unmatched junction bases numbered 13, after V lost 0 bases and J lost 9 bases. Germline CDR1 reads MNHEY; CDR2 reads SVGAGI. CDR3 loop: CASSYSRLRTGGFGEQFF. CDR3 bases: TGTGCCAGCAGTTACTCTCGACTAAGGACAGGGGGCTTTGGTGAGCAGTTCTTC.

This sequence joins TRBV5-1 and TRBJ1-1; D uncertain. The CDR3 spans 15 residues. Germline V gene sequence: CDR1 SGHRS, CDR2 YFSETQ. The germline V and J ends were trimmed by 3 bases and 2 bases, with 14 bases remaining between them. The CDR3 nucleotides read TGCGCCAGCAGCTCTTCAGGTGCTTTAAACACTGAAGCTTTCTTT. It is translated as CASSSSGALNTEAFF.

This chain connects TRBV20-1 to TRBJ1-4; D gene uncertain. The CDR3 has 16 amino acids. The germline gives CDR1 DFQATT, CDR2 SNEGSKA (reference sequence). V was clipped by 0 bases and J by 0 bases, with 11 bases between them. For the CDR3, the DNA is TGCAGTGCTAGAGATGGCGGGGTCGCAACTAATGAAAAACTGTTTTTT. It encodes CSARDGGVATNEKLFF.

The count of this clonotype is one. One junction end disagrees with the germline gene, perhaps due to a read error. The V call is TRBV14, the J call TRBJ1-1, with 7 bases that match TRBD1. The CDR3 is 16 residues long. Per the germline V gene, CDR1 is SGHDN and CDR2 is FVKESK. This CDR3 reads CASSPYAGTADTEAFF. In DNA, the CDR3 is TGTGCCAGCAGCCCCTATGCCGGGACAGCGGATACTGAAGCTTTTTTT.